The 26 T cell receptor beta chains in this list originate from one sample, sequenced in a study of technical replicates of blood from several donors. Method: immunoSEQ multiplex PCR; TCRdb's copy keeps in-frame clones and lacks some. The profile covers 50,000 to 70,000 clones, with 86% appearing a single time and around 5% taken by the ten largest. The sample consisted of PBMCs. The receptor source for this set is a human donor in good health. Some clones in this sample may be carry-over from other donors' samples.

This clone is a singleton in its sample. This rearrangement joins TRBV7-8 to TRBJ2-5; TRBD2 agrees at 15 bases. In germline, CDR1 is SGHVS, CDR2 FQNEAQ. This CDR3 is built from 17 residues. V was clipped by 5 bases and J by 4 bases; unmatched bases: 8. The CDR3 nucleotides read TGTGCCAGCAGCCCGAGGACTAGCGGGGGGGCTAGAGAGACCCAGTACTTC. Its protein product is CASSPRTSGGARETQYF.

This chain links TRBV7-9 with TRBJ1-2; D is ambiguous. Germline-derived CDR1 and CDR2 are SEHNR and FQNEAQ (reference sequence). CDR3 size: 13 residues. Trimming took 5 bases from V and 5 from J, leaving 12 bases between them. In nucleotides, the CDR3 is TGTGCCAGCAGCCTAGGGCTGATGTATGGCTACACCTTC. Protein: CASSLGLMYGYTF.

The chain carries TRBV4-3 and TRBJ2-4, with 8 bases lining up with TRBD2. There are 18 residues in the CDR3. Germline V gene data show CDR1 as LGHNA and CDR2 as YSLEER. Unmatched junction bases numbered 11, after V lost 0 bases and J lost 4 bases. CDR3 loop: CASSQDPPSSGMKNIQYF. The CDR3 coding sequence is TGCGCCAGCAGCCAAGATCCCCCCAGTAGCGGGATGAAAAACATTCAGTACTTC.

As DNA, the CDR3 is TGTGCCAGCAGCTTAACTTACACAGATACGCAGTATTTT. Residues: CASSLTYTDTQYF. This sequence joins TRBV7-3 and TRBJ2-3; D is uncertain. In germline, CDR1 is SGHTA, CDR2 FQGTGA. The V gene lost 0 bases and the J gene lost 2 bases, with 3 bases spanning the gap. The CDR3 loop spans 13 amino acids.

The chain carries TRBV5-1 and TRBJ2-2; TRBD1 matches at 7 bases. The trim removed 4 bases at V and 13 bases at J, leaving 7 bases unmatched. The V gene's germline CDR1 is SGHRS and CDR2 YFSETQ. The CDR3 contains 12 residues. Here the CDR3 DNA reads TGCGCCAGCAGCATCGACAGGGTAGCGCTGTTTTTT. It specifies CASSIDRVALFF.

The chain joins TRBV19 to TRBJ2-7; TRBD1 aligns across 7 bases. After removal of 4 bases from V and 3 bases from J, the junction contained 18 bases not matched to a gene. The germline V gene encodes CDR1 LNHDA and CDR2 SQIVND (reference sequence). The CDR3 is made up of 18 amino acids. This CDR3 is CASSTHSGTENRIYEQYF. CDR3 nucleotide sequence: TGTGCCAGTAGTACCCACTCCGGGACAGAGAATCGTATCTACGAGCAGTACTTC.

This rearrangement joins TRBV25-1 to TRBJ1-2; weak D call: TRBD1 (6 bases). The ends were cut back, 4 bases at V and 2 bases at J, with 11 bases in the middle. CDR1 is MGHDK, CDR2 SYGVNS, per germline. CDR3 length: 14 amino acids. The CDR3 reads CASSGSRGNYGYTF. For the CDR3, the DNA is TGTGCCAGCAGTGGGTCAAGGGGGAACTATGGCTACACCTTC.

The chain combines TRBV6-4 with TRBJ2-1; D might be TRBD2 (6 bases). Deletions cut 3 bases from V and 8 bases from J, with 17 bases between. This CDR3 comprises 15 residues. Germline V lookup: CDR1 MRHNA, CDR2 SNTAGT. DNA of the CDR3: TGTGCCAGCAGTGAAGGGCAGGCCGGCGGGGATGAGCAGTTCTTC. Its protein product is CASSEGQAGGDEQFF.

CDR3 amino acids: CASSLVGRRVSSGANVLTF. CDR3 DNA sequence: TGTGCCAGTAGTCTCGTCGGGCGGCGGGTTAGCTCTGGGGCCAACGTCCTGACTTTC. The chain combines TRBV19 with TRBJ2-6; a weak D match, TRBD2 (5 bases). The CDR3 spans 19 residues. Per germline, CDR1 LNHDA and CDR2 SQIVND (reference sequence). The V gene lost 5 bases and the J gene lost 0 bases, with 20 bases spanning the gap.

The gene calls are TRBV30 and TRBJ1-2; 8 bases match TRBD1. The CDR3 is made up of 14 amino acids. Germline assignment: CDR1 GTSNPN and CDR2 SVGIG (reference sequence). With V trimmed by 4 bases and J by 6 bases, 10 bases remained unmatched. The CDR3, as DNA: TGTGCCTGGACCTGGACAGGGTTATGGGATGGCTACACCTTC. Translating it yields CAWTWTGLWDGYTF.

The genes are TRBV7-2 and TRBJ1-6; no clear D. CDR1 SGHTA and CDR2 FQGNSA come from the germline V gene. This CDR3 has 15 residues. Deletions cut 1 base from V and 7 bases from J, with 11 bases between. For the CDR3, the DNA is TGTGCCAGCAGCTTAGGGCCGCTGGGCAATTCACCCCTCCACTTT. Translating gives CASSLGPLGNSPLHF.

The chain has TRBV4-1 and TRBJ2-5; maybe TRBD2 (5 bases). The V gene's germline CDR1 is MGHRA and CDR2 YSYEKL. The CDR3 consists of 12 residues. V was pared by 1 base and J by 7 bases, with 7 bases between. CDR3 nucleotide sequence: TGCGCCAGCAGCCAAGTTCGGGGGACCCAGTACTTC. This encodes CASSQVRGTQYF.

V and J are TRBV5-6 and TRBJ2-2, with TRBD2 as a possible D gene (5 bases). CDR1 is SGHDT, CDR2 YYEEEE, per germline. V lost 5 bases to trimming and J lost 4 bases, with 9 bases between them. The CDR3 totals 13 residues. The CDR3 here is CASRMRVTGELFF. The CDR3 region has the DNA TGTGCCAGCAGGATGAGGGTCACCGGGGAGCTGTTTTTT.

V and J are TRBV6-5 and TRBJ1-2; D possibly corresponds to TRBD1 (6 bases). This CDR3 has 12 residues. V gave up 10 bases and J gave up 1 base, with 10 bases separating them. The germline V gene has CDR1 MNHEY and CDR2 SVGAGI. DNA of the CDR3: TGTGCCATAAAGGGGGATAACTATGGCTACACCTTC. Protein product: CAIKGDNYGYTF.

The chain links TRBV19 to TRBJ2-2, with a possible D match to TRBD2 (5 bases). Germline assignment: CDR1 LNHDA and CDR2 SQIVND (reference sequence). V dropped 9 bases and J dropped 6 bases, with 11 bases sitting between them. The length of the CDR3 is 12 residues. The CDR3 nucleotides read TGTGCCAGCTTATGGGAGTCCGGGGAGCTGTTTTTT. This gives the protein CASLWESGELFF.

V is TRBV7-6 and J is TRBJ2-1; 11 nucleotides align to TRBD2. Germline CDR1 and CDR2: SGHVS and FNYEAQ. The CDR3 length is 18 residues. V was clipped by 3 bases and J by 7 bases; unmatched bases: 14. The CDR3, as DNA: TGTGCCAGCAGCTTCGTCGGACTAGCGGGCGGAGTCAGGAATGAGCAGTTCTTC. Protein product: CASSFVGLAGGVRNEQFF.

This clone was counted a single time. The chain combines TRBV6-1 with TRBJ1-2; D perhaps matches TRBD1 (5 bases). This CDR3 region has 14 residues. Germline assignment: CDR1 MNHNS and CDR2 SASEGT. Trimming took off 0 bases at V and 8 bases at J, with 13 bases between the two ends. The CDR3 DNA is TGTGCCAGCAGTGAAGCACAGGATTCCTCCGGCTACACCTTC. This translates into CASSEAQDSSGYTF.

V gene TRBV9 combines with J gene TRBJ2-7; 9 nucleotides match TRBD1. J lost 6 bases, V lost 4 bases, and 8 bases had no gene match. This CDR3 contains 14 residues. Germline V gives CDR1 SGDLS, CDR2 YYNGEE. CDR3 bases: TGTGCCAGCAGCCCTTGGACAGGGGAGATCGAGCAGTACTTC. The encoded protein is CASSPWTGEIEQYF.

V gene TRBV7-9 combines with J gene TRBJ2-3, with TRBD1 matching over 9 bases. The CDR3 spans 15 residues. The ends lost 1 base at V and 2 bases at J; junction bases unmatched: 1. The germline gives CDR1 SEHNR, CDR2 FQNEAQ (reference sequence). For the CDR3, the DNA is TGTGCCAGCAGCTTAGGGACAGGGGTCACAGATACGCAGTATTTT. Encoded protein: CASSLGTGVTDTQYF.

The gene calls are TRBV13 and TRBJ2-2; D might be TRBD1 (7 bases). The CDR3 extends over 17 amino acids. Germline CDR1 PRHDT, CDR2 FYEKMQ (reference sequence). The germline V and J ends were trimmed by 5 bases and 4 bases, with 20 bases remaining between them. This CDR3 reads CASSQPDRAGSTGELFF. The DNA of the CDR3 is TGTGCCAGCAGCCAACCAGACAGGGCGGGGAGCACCGGGGAGCTGTTTTTT.

J is TRBJ2-2 and V is TRBV7-9; 7 nucleotides agree with TRBD1. Germline V gives CDR1 SEHNR, CDR2 FQNEAQ (reference sequence). This CDR3 has 17 amino acids. The V and J ends lost 3 bases and 3 bases, in that order; junction bases with no gene match: 10. CDR3 sequence reads: CASSLSSGQTYTGELFF. CDR3 in DNA: TGTGCCAGCAGCTTGTCCTCGGGACAGACCTACACCGGGGAGCTGTTTTTT.

The chain employs TRBV11-3 and TRBJ2-3; 10 nucleotides line up with TRBD1. The V and J ends lost 5 bases and 4 bases, in that order; junction bases with no gene match: 6. From germline, CDR1 is SGHNT and CDR2 YENEEA. The CDR3 has 15 residues. Here the CDR3 reads CASSPGQGLADTQYF. In nucleotides, the CDR3 is TGTGCCAGCAGCCCGGGACAGGGGTTGGCAGATACGCAGTATTTT.

The CDR3 region has the DNA TGTGCCAGCTCACCCGGGACTAGCCCCCAAGAGACCCAGTACTTC. This encodes CASSPGTSPQETQYF. The rearrangement links TRBV18 to TRBJ2-5; 9 bases align to TRBD2. Trimming removed 3 bases from V and 1 base from J; junction bases left unmatched: 3. Germline-derived CDR1 and CDR2 are KGHSH and LQKENI. This CDR3 has 15 residues.

CDR3 in DNA: TGTGCCAGTCCCTCCCTTCTGGGGGGGACCCCGTCCTACAATGAGCAGTTCTTC. Translation: CASPSLLGGTPSYNEQFF. The chain uses TRBV5-7 and TRBJ2-1; 7 bases fit TRBD2. TRBV5-7 is given ORF status, its function remaining uncertain. Trimming cost V 8 bases and J 1 base; bases outside gene matches: 18. The CDR3 length is 18 residues.

The chain recombines TRBV12-5 with TRBJ1-6; no reliable D call. This CDR3 comprises 18 residues. Germline-derived CDR1 and CDR2 are LGHNT and FRNRAP. The germline V and J ends were trimmed by 1 base and 0 bases, with 13 bases remaining between them. The CDR3 nucleotides read TGTGCTAGTGGTTTGGCCCTTAACGCGGGCTCCTATAATTCACCCCTCCACTTT. This encodes CASGLALNAGSYNSPLHF.

The J gene is TRBJ1-2, the V gene TRBV4-1; D is uncertain. Trimming took off 3 bases at V and 4 bases at J, with 9 bases between the two ends. The germline V gene encodes CDR1 MGHRA and CDR2 YSYEKL. The CDR3 contains 13 residues. DNA for the CDR3: TGCGCCAGCAGCCAGAACGGTGGCTATGGCTACACCTTC. This sequence encodes CASSQNGGYGYTF.